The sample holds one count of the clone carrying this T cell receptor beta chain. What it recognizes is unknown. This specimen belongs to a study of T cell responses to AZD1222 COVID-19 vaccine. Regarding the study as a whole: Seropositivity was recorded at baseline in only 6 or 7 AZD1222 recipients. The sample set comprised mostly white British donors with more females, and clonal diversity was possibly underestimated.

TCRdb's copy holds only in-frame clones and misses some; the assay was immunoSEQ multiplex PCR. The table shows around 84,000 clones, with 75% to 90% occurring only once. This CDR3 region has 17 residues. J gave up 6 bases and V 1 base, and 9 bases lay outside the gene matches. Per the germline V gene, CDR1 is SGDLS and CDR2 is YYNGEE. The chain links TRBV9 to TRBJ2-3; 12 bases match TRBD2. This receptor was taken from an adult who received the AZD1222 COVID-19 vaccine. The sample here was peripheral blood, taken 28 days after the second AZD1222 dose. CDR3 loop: CASSVWVTSGGLDTQYF. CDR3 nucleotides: TGTGCCAGCAGCGTATGGGTTACTAGCGGGGGGCTGGATACGCAGTATTTT. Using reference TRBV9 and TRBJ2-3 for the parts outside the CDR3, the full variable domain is DSGVTQTPKHLITATGQRVTLRCSPRSGDLSVYWYQQSLDQGLQFLIQYYNGEERAKGNILERFSAQQFPDLHSELNLSSLELGDSALYFCASSVWVTSGGLDTQYFGPGTRLTVL.